Listed here are 21 T cell receptor beta chains from one sample, sequenced in a study of T cells in Graves' hyperthyroidism and ophthalmopathy. Amplification targeted TCR beta CDR3 regions from RNA transcripts. Using the HTBI primer set, a first-round RT-PCR was run on the TCR CDR3. TCRdb ran MiXCR on the multiplex PCR reads and lists one entry per CDR3 protein. This sample has 300,000 to 450,000 distinct CDR3 sequences; around a sixth occur once, and the top ten carry about 30%. The sample consisted of blood. The receptors come from a woman under 30 with Graves' hyperthyroidism that later progressed to Graves' ophthalmopathy.

This clonotype was detected many times. The V call is TRBV30, the J call TRBJ2-7; tentatively, D is TRBD1 or TRBD2 (6 bases each). The V gene lost 2 bases and the J gene lost 3 bases, with 20 bases spanning the gap. The CDR3 has 16 amino acids. Germline V lookup: CDR1 GTSNPN, CDR2 SVGIG (reference sequence). The CDR3, as DNA: TGTGCCTGGAGTCAAAACTTACGGGGGACATACTACGAGCAGTACTTC. This codes for CAWSQNLRGTYYEQYF.

This clonotype was seen a few times. Its ends do not fully match the called genes, so a read error is possible. The chain recombines TRBV20-1 with TRBJ2-2; 10 bases align to TRBD2. The CDR3 runs 15 residues. Germline V lookup: CDR1 DFQATT, CDR2 SNEGSKA (reference sequence). This CDR3 reads CSAPAASGSGGGLFF. DNA of the CDR3: TGCAGTGCCCCGGCCGCTAGCGGGAGTGGGGGGGGGCTGTTTTTT.

This clonotype was seen many times. J is TRBJ2-1 and V is TRBV20-1; the match to TRBD2 covers 12 bases. The V gene end was trimmed by 5 bases and the J gene end by 5 bases; junction bases not matched to a gene: 4. Per the germline V gene, CDR1 is DFQATT and CDR2 is SNEGSKA (reference sequence). The CDR3 covers 14 residues. CDR3 DNA sequence: TGCAGTGCTTCCCGGACTAGCGGGAACAATGAGCAGTTCTTC. Amino acids: CSASRTSGNNEQFF.

As DNA, the CDR3 is TGTGCCAGCAGCTTATCCGAGGTGAATGAGCAGTTCTTC. Translating it yields CASSLSEVNEQFF. The chain recombines TRBV11-2 with TRBJ2-1; D uncertain. This CDR3 has 13 amino acids. The V gene's germline CDR1 is SGHAT and CDR2 FQNNGV. V lost 2 bases and J lost 7, with 9 bases in between.

A few counts support this clonotype. One end of the junction fails to match germline, which may point to a read error. The V and J genes are TRBV7-2 and TRBJ1-1; no firm D call. The CDR3 length is 12 residues. Germline CDR1 reads SGHTA; CDR2 reads FQGNSA. CDR3: CASSLGGFEPFF. CDR3 nucleotide sequence: TGTGCCAGCAGCTTAGGCGGATTTGAACCTTTCTTT.

The chain is built from TRBV5-1 and TRBJ2-2; D is unclear. CDR3 length: 10 residues. Between the trimmed V and J ends, which lost 4 bases and 5 bases, there was a span of 0 bases. Germline CDR1 is SGHRS and CDR2 is YFSETQ. The CDR3, as DNA: TGCGCCAGCAGCACCGGGGAGCTGTTTTTT. It encodes CASSTGELFF.

This clonotype occurred many times. The CDR3 here is CASSLAGSKWRSSYEQYF. The CDR3 DNA reads TGTGCCAGCAGTTTAGCAGGGTCAAAGTGGCGTAGCTCCTACGAGCAGTACTTC. This chain joins TRBV27 and TRBJ2-7, with D possibly matching TRBD1 (5 bases). With 2 bases removed from V and 0 bases from J, the gap between germline ends came to 20 bases. CDR3 length equals 18 residues. Germline CDR1 is MNHEY and CDR2 is SMNVEV (reference sequence).

To note about this clonotype: A read error may produce the germline difference seen at one junction end. The chain has TRBV6-2 or TRBV6-3 and TRBJ2-4, with 9 positions matching TRBD1. The CDR3 consists of 18 residues. The germline V gene encodes CDR1 MNHEY and CDR2 SVGEGT. CDR3 loop: CASSYSVSGTGMLSIRYF. CDR3 bases: TGTGCCAGCAGTTACTCGGTTTCCGGGACAGGGATGCTGTCGATTCGGTACTTC.

This clonotype was found many times. The chain recombines TRBV5-1 with TRBJ2-1, with 14 bases fitting TRBD2. The V and J ends lost 4 bases and 6 bases, in that order; junction bases with no gene match: 3. The CDR3 sequence is 15 residues long. From germline, CDR1 is SGHRS and CDR2 YFSETQ. Here the CDR3 reads CASSAGLAGANEQFF. The DNA of the CDR3 is TGCGCCAGCAGCGCGGGACTAGCGGGGGCCAATGAGCAGTTCTTC.

This clonotype was seen more than once but under ten times. J is TRBJ2-5 and V is TRBV5-1, with D possibly being TRBD1 or TRBD2 (5 bases each). The CDR3 sequence is 15 residues long. Trimming took 4 bases from V and 1 from J, leaving 14 bases between them. Germline V gene data show CDR1 as SGHRS and CDR2 as YFSETQ. DNA of the CDR3: TGCGCCAGCAGCCCTGGGACGGGGATCCAAGAGACCCAGTACTTC. Translated: CASSPGTGIQETQYF. Filled out from reference TRBV5-1 and TRBJ2-5, the complete variable domain reads KAGVTQTPRYLIKTRGQQVTLSCSPISGHRSVSWYQQTPGQGLQFLFEYFSETQRNKGNFPGRFSGRQFSNSRSEMNVSTLELGDSALYLCASSPGTGIQETQYFGPGTRLLVL.

The sample holds a few counts of this clonotype. V usage is TRBV7-9 and J usage is TRBJ2-1, with 15 bases lining up with TRBD2. The CDR3 covers 16 residues. CDR1 and CDR2 from the germline V gene are SEHNR and FQNEAQ (reference sequence). V lost 5 bases, J lost 6 bases, and 5 bases stayed unmatched. CDR3 sequence reads: CASSATGLAGGNEQFF. CDR3 nucleotide sequence: TGTGCCAGCAGCGCAACGGGACTAGCGGGAGGCAATGAGCAGTTCTTC.

This clonotype was detected ten times or more. The chain employs TRBV18 and TRBJ1-1; possibly TRBD1 for D (6 bases). Germline CDR1 reads KGHSH; CDR2 reads LQKENI. The CDR3 spans 16 residues. V was trimmed by 3 bases and J by 2 bases, leaving 16 bases between them. DNA of the CDR3: TGTGCCAGCTCACCCTACCGGGCAGGGGTAAACACTGAAGCTTTCTTT. It encodes CASSPYRAGVNTEAFF.

This clonotype appeared many times. The chain recombines TRBV15 with TRBJ1-5; weak D call: TRBD1 (6 bases). CDR3 size: 15 residues. V gave up 0 bases and J gave up 4 bases, with 10 bases separating them. CDR1 and CDR2 from the germline V gene are LNHNV and YYDKDF (reference sequence). CDR3 amino acids: CATSREGGGNQPQHF. CDR3 DNA sequence: TGTGCCACCAGCAGAGAAGGGGGGGGAAATCAGCCCCAGCATTTT.

The CDR3 sequence is CASSVSALSYNEQFF. The DNA of the CDR3 is TGTGCCAGCAGCGTTAGCGCCCTCTCCTACAATGAGCAGTTCTTC. The rearrangement uses TRBV9 and TRBJ2-1; perhaps TRBD2 as D (5 bases). The length of the CDR3 is 15 residues. V was cut by 2 bases and J by 0 bases, with 9 bases left in between. From germline, CDR1 is SGDLS and CDR2 YYNGEE.

In its sample, this clonotype was seen many times. The J gene is TRBJ2-7, the V gene TRBV20-1; 9 bases map to TRBD2. V shed 1 base and J 3 bases; nucleotides not matched to a gene: 4. The CDR3 totals 14 residues. Germline V gene lookup returns CDR1 DFQATT and CDR2 SNEGSKA (reference sequence). CDR3 sequence: CSARGNSGSYEQYF. The CDR3 nucleotides read TGCAGTGCTAGAGGTAATAGCGGGAGCTACGAGCAGTACTTC.

This clonotype was picked up many times. The chain employs TRBV3-1 and TRBJ2-7; D is perhaps TRBD1 (6 bases). CDR1 is LGHDT and CDR2 is YNNKEL in the germline V gene (reference sequence). Trimming left V 0 bases short and J 7 bases short, with 10 bases between. The CDR3 has 13 residues. Here the CDR3 DNA reads TGTGCCAGCAGCCAAGACCTCCAGGGGGAGCAGTACTTC. The encoded protein is CASSQDLQGEQYF.

As regards this clonotype: A much larger clone lies a single base off, so this may be a read error. This chain connects TRBV30 to TRBJ2-1; no firm D call. CDR1 is GTSNPN, CDR2 SVGIG, per germline (reference sequence). Trimming took 3 bases from V and 13 from J, leaving 13 bases between them. The CDR3 contains 11 residues. CDR3 nucleotides: TGTGCCTGGAGAACCGGCCTCAATCAGTTCTTC. This gives the protein CAWRTGLNQFF.

This clonotype has more than one count but fewer than ten. The chain uses TRBV20-1 and TRBJ1-2; D perhaps matches TRBD1 (5 bases). The V and J ends lost 6 bases and 3 bases respectively, with 14 bases between them. The CDR3 is 13 residues long. Per germline, CDR1 DFQATT and CDR2 SNEGSKA (reference sequence). CDR3 loop: CSAGPGGDYGYTF. Written as DNA, the CDR3 is TGCAGTGCCGGCCCGGGGGGGGACTATGGCTACACCTTC.

This clonotype was detected once. A single base separates this from a much larger clone, so it may be a read error. V is TRBV28 and J is TRBJ2-2; D may match TRBD1 or TRBD2 (6 bases each). V was cut by 5 bases and J by 4 bases, with 17 bases left in between. Looked up from germline, CDR1 is MDHEN and CDR2 is SYDVKM. The CDR3 consists of 16 residues. The chain's CDR3 is CASSPLTKGGTGELFF. CDR3 bases: TGTGCCAGCAGTCCACTAACGAAGGGGGGCACCGGGGAGCTGTTTTTT.

As regards this clonotype: Possible read error: a much larger clone is one base away. V usage is TRBV6-1 and J usage is TRBJ2-7, with D unresolved. The ends were cut back, 10 bases at V and 3 bases at J, with 22 bases in the middle. The CDR3 is 15 residues long. Looked up from germline, CDR1 is MNHNS and CDR2 is SASEGT. CDR3 in amino acids: CANSPSGPGGYEQYF. CDR3 nucleotides: TGTGCCAACAGCCCTTCCGGGCCAGGCGGCTACGAGCAGTACTTC.

The rearrangement uses TRBV28 and TRBJ2-1, with a tentative D call TRBD2 (6 bases). CDR1 MDHEN and CDR2 SYDVKM come from the germline V gene. The CDR3 spans 14 residues. Trimming stripped 10 bases from V and 8 bases from J, with 21 bases between. CDR3 loop: CAIEEGRERYEQFF. CDR3 DNA: TGTGCCATCGAGGAGGGACGGGAGAGGTATGAGCAGTTCTTC.